This T cell receptor (beta chain) was recorded in a study of blood T cell repertoires in COVID-19. About the research overall: Sample material is recorded as cDNA or gDNA derived from T cells, B-cell-depleted T cells, or PBMCs.

As originally analysed: Amplification from reference gene primers served as the basis for estimated nucleated cell counts. Data came from immunoSEQ multiplex PCR; TCRdb stores just in-frame clones and leaves some out. The V and J calls and clone size were taken over from that table, and D and trimming were inferred from the DNA. The profile shows about 140,000 clones, roughly four fifths of them singletons. The CDR3 sequence is 20 residues long. Per the germline V gene, CDR1 is SNHLY and CDR2 is FYNNEI. The germline V and J ends were trimmed by 2 bases and 2 bases, with 22 bases remaining between them.

The chain has TRBV2 and TRBJ2-6, with D uncertain. Sequencing was carried out using peripheral blood. This clonotype originated in a human donor in a cohort sampled during active COVID-19. The DNA of the CDR3 is TGTGCCAGCAGTGAAACCCCCCGCCAGCTAGGCCGGACTGGGGCCAACGTCCTGACTTTC. It translates to CASSETPRQLGRTGANVLTF.